Shown below are 21 T cell receptor beta chains from a single sample sequenced in a study of blood T cell repertoires in COVID-19 (dated by TCRdb to between 2020 and 2021). Library creation used the immunoSEQ multiplex PCR assay. TCRdb took over this immuneACCESS table, retaining in-frame rearrangements with V and J assigned. Such tables are incomplete; in checked studies, under half of the missing clones stem from an unresolved V gene, and the remainder is unexplained. The sample table holds 60,000 to 70,000 clones, of which roughly 82% were seen once. The ten largest clones add up to less than 8.5% of the sample. The sequenced sample was peripheral blood. These receptors were collected from a man between 60 and 70 years old with acute or convalescent COVID-19.

This chain uses TRBV2 with TRBJ1-4, with a possible D match to TRBD1 (6 bases). Germline CDR1 is SNHLY and CDR2 is FYNNEI. V was clipped by 6 bases and J by 5 bases, with 10 bases between them. This CDR3 has 13 amino acids. The CDR3 reads CASSRDKNEKLFF. CDR3 bases: TGTGCCAGCAGCCGGGACAAAAATGAAAAACTGTTTTTT.

The chain recombines TRBV6-2 or TRBV6-3 with TRBJ1-5; D is ambiguous. This CDR3 has 13 amino acids. In germline, CDR1 is MNHEY, CDR2 SVGEGT. Trimming removed 2 bases from V and 8 bases from J, with 10 bases in between. The CDR3 DNA follows: TGTGCCAGCAGTTACGGAGAGCGGAAGCCCCAGCATTTT. Protein: CASSYGERKPQHF.

V is TRBV12-3 or TRBV12-4 and J is TRBJ1-2; possibly TRBD1 for D (5 bases). V was shortened by 5 bases and J by 4 bases, with 11 bases between the two germline ends. The CDR3 is 13 amino acids. The CDR3 loop is CASSQGGGYGYTF. In DNA form, the CDR3 reads TGTGCCAGCAGTCAGGGAGGAGGCTATGGCTACACCTTC.

The rearrangement uses TRBV5-1 and TRBJ1-2; D call uncertain. This CDR3 has 13 amino acids. Looked up from germline, CDR1 is SGHRS and CDR2 is YFSETQ. Trimming removed 0 bases at V and 2 bases at J, with 5 bases between. CDR3 nucleotides: TGCGCCAGCAGCTTGGACGGGAACTATGGCTACACCTTC. It specifies CASSLDGNYGYTF.

There are a few counts of this clone. This chain links TRBV30 with TRBJ1-6, with 11 bases identical to TRBD1. The CDR3 is 15 amino acids. Germline trimming cut 4 bases from V and 10 bases from J; bases unmatched to any gene: 9. Looked up from germline, CDR1 is GTSNPN and CDR2 is SVGIG (reference sequence). The CDR3 reads CAWTRTGGAGSPLHF. The CDR3 DNA reads as TGTGCCTGGACACGGACAGGGGGCGCGGGGTCACCCCTCCACTTT.

The V gene is TRBV12-3 or TRBV12-4, the J gene TRBJ2-7; D gene uncertain. The CDR3 loop spans 12 amino acids. Trimming removed 3 bases at V and 3 bases at J, with 6 bases between. CDR3 DNA sequence: TGTGCCAGCAGTTTCTACTTCTACGAGCAGTACTTC. Translating it yields CASSFYFYEQYF.

The chain links TRBV6-2 or TRBV6-3 to TRBJ1-2; 8 bases match TRBD1. Germline values: CDR1 MNHEY, CDR2 SVGEGT. After removal of 6 bases from V and 8 bases from J, the junction contained 14 bases not matched to a gene. The CDR3 runs 15 residues. Here the CDR3 DNA reads TGTGCCAGCAGCTTCGCCCGACAGGGGCCTAGAGGCTACACCTTC. Its protein product is CASSFARQGPRGYTF.

In its sample, this clone was seen once. CDR3 amino acids: CASSVRGRGQYADTQYF. DNA for the CDR3: TGTGCCAGCAGCGTGAGAGGCAGGGGCCAATACGCAGATACGCAGTATTTT. The chain carries TRBV11-2 and TRBJ2-3, with D possibly matching TRBD1 (6 bases). Germline CDR1 and CDR2: SGHAT and FQNNGV. The ends were cut back, 5 bases at V and 4 bases at J, with 22 bases in the middle. The CDR3 is 17 residues long. The full variable domain, its missing parts supplied by reference TRBV11-2 and TRBJ2-3, is EAGVAQSPRYKIIEKRQSVAFWCNPISGHATLYWYQQILGQGPKLLIQFQNNGVVDDSQLPKDRFSAERLKGVDSTLKIQPAKLEDSAVYLCASSVRGRGQYADTQYFGPGTRLTVL.

The CDR3 protein is CAVYRDIPREKLFF. CDR3 nucleotide sequence: TGTGCCGTCTACCGGGACATCCCCCGGGAAAAACTGTTTTTT. The V call is TRBV6-5, the J call TRBJ1-4; D perhaps matches TRBD1 (6 bases). The CDR3 has 14 residues. Deletions cut 11 bases from V and 8 bases from J, with 21 bases between. Germline V gene data show CDR1 as MNHEY and CDR2 as SVGAGI.

J is TRBJ2-5 and V is TRBV10-3, with TRBD2 matching over 9 bases. CDR3 length equals 15 residues. Germline CDR1 and CDR2: ENHRY and SYGVKD. The V segment lost 5 bases and the J segment 2 bases; nucleotides outside the gene matches: 6. The DNA for the CDR3 is TGTGCCATCAGTCGTAGCGGGGGCTATCAAGAGACCCAGTACTTC. It codes for CAISRSGGYQETQYF.

The CDR3 protein is CASKLGGHPYGYTF. The CDR3 region has the DNA TGTGCCAGTAAACTGGGGGGGCACCCCTATGGCTACACCTTC. The rearrangement joins TRBV19 to TRBJ1-2, with D perhaps matching TRBD1 (6 bases). Per germline, CDR1 LNHDA and CDR2 SQIVND (reference sequence). V lost 7 bases, J lost 4 bases, and 16 bases lay in between. CDR3 length equals 14 residues.

V usage is TRBV10-2 and J usage is TRBJ1-1; the D is unclear. The germline gives CDR1 WSHSY, CDR2 SAAADI. The V end lost 1 base, the J end lost 3 bases, and 9 bases lay between the germline ends. The CDR3 is 14 residues long. For the CDR3, the DNA is TGCGCCAGCAGTGAGTTGAGGGAATACACTGAAGCTTTCTTT. Its protein is CASSELREYTEAFF.

This rearrangement joins TRBV3-1 (or the pseudogene TRBV3-2) to TRBJ2-5; TRBD2 aligns across 10 bases. Per germline, CDR1 LGHDT and CDR2 YNNKEL (reference sequence). Unmatched junction bases numbered 4, after V lost 1 base and J lost 2 bases. The CDR3 has 16 residues. The CDR3 protein is CASSQVSGGAQETQYF. In DNA form, the CDR3 reads TGTGCCAGCAGCCAAGTCAGCGGGGGGGCACAAGAGACCCAGTACTTC.

The chain joins TRBV3-1 (or the pseudogene TRBV3-2) to TRBJ1-5; D may be TRBD1 (5 bases). The germline CDR1 and CDR2 sequences are LGHDT and YNNKEL (reference sequence). The CDR3 sequence is 16 residues long. Trimming stripped 1 base from V and 2 bases from J, with 12 bases between. The CDR3 DNA is TGTGCCAGCAGCCAAGGCAGGGCGGGGGGCAATCAGCCCCAGCATTTT. Translation: CASSQGRAGGNQPQHF.

The chain uses TRBV25-1 and TRBJ1-4, with 10 bases lining up with TRBD1. This CDR3 is 16 amino acids long. Looked up from germline, CDR1 is MGHDK and CDR2 is SYGVNS. The V segment lost 1 base and the J segment 6 bases; nucleotides outside the gene matches: 5. The CDR3 sequence is CASSEFVGTGDEKLFF. The DNA of the CDR3 is TGTGCCAGCAGTGAATTTGTTGGGACAGGGGATGAAAAACTGTTTTTT.

This clone has a handful of counts. This chain connects TRBV5-1 to TRBJ1-1; D ambiguous. Trimming removed 0 bases from V and 5 bases from J, with 14 bases in between. The germline V gene has CDR1 SGHRS and CDR2 YFSETQ. The CDR3 covers 15 residues. The CDR3 sequence is CASSLGATSNTEAFF. CDR3 in DNA: TGCGCCAGCAGCTTGGGGGCAACCTCCAATACTGAAGCTTTCTTT.

In its sample, this clone ranks as medium-sized. J is TRBJ1-2 and V is TRBV19; 8 bases align to TRBD1. The CDR3 loop spans 13 amino acids. V lost 6 bases, J lost 3 bases, and 3 bases stayed unmatched. CDR1 is LNHDA, CDR2 SQIVND, per germline (reference sequence). The CDR3 sequence: CASSPTGDYGYTF. CDR3 nucleotide sequence: TGTGCCAGTAGCCCGACAGGGGACTATGGCTACACCTTC.

The chain combines TRBV5-1 with TRBJ1-2, with D possibly TRBD1 on 6 matching bases. The germline CDR1 and CDR2 sequences are SGHRS and YFSETQ. V was cut by 3 bases and J by 4 bases, with 7 bases left in between. This CDR3 is 12 amino acids long. Here the CDR3 DNA reads TGCGCCAGCAGCTGGGACACCTATGGCTACACCTTC. This translates into CASSWDTYGYTF.

This chain joins TRBV20-1 and TRBJ1-5; 9 bases match TRBD1. The germline V gene has CDR1 DFQATT and CDR2 SNEGSKA (reference sequence). This CDR3 has 14 amino acids. Unmatched junction bases numbered 1, after V lost 3 bases and J lost 1 base. The CDR3 coding sequence is TGCAGTGCTAGTGGACAGGGGAGCAATCAGCCCCAGCATTTT. Encoded protein: CSASGQGSNQPQHF.

The chain has TRBV30 and TRBJ1-1; a possible D gene is TRBD1 (5 bases). Deletions cut 5 bases from V and 5 bases from J, with 12 bases between. The CDR3 extends over 12 amino acids. CDR1 GTSNPN and CDR2 SVGIG come from the germline V gene (reference sequence). CDR3 DNA: TGTGCCTGGTCGGGGGGATTAACTGAAGCTTTCTTT. This codes for CAWSGGLTEAFF.

The chain is built from TRBV4-3 and TRBJ2-1; 8 positions match TRBD1. The junction had 10 bases not matched to a gene; V was cut back by 5 bases and J by 4 bases. The CDR3 covers 16 residues. Germline V CDR1 and CDR2: LGHNA, YSLEER. Here the CDR3 reads CASSVRTGHSYNEQFF. CDR3 DNA sequence: TGCGCCAGCAGCGTCCGGACAGGGCATTCTTACAATGAGCAGTTCTTC.